These 5 T cell receptor beta chains originate from one sample sequenced in a study of early T cells in non-severe SARS-CoV-2 infection. TCRdb independently ran MiXCR on the 5' RACE reads; one entry per CDR3 protein. Seen here are 100,000 to 150,000 distinct CDR3 sequences, just under 15% observed once, and the top ten hold just over 20%. Material: whole blood. The receptors originated from an adult who was a healthcare worker with PCR-confirmed SARS-CoV-2 infection or an uninfected control (not recorded which).

V is TRBV10-2 and J is TRBJ2-1, with TRBD2 as a possible D gene (7 bases). The V gene lost 8 bases and the J gene lost 8 bases, with 19 bases spanning the gap. CDR1 and CDR2 from the germline V gene are WSHSY and SAAADI. The CDR3 consists of 14 residues. The CDR3 protein is CASVEGGRLDEQFF. The DNA for the CDR3 is TGCGCCAGCGTCGAGGGGGGGCGCTTAGATGAGCAGTTCTTC.

This clonotype was counted only a few times. The rearrangement links TRBV3-1 to TRBJ2-3, with 9 bases fitting TRBD2. The CDR3 has 15 amino acids. Germline loops: CDR1 LGHDT, CDR2 YNNKEL (reference sequence). Unmatched junction bases numbered 3, after V lost 3 bases and J lost 2 bases. This chain's CDR3 is CASSQSSGDTDTQYF. Here the CDR3 DNA reads TGTGCCAGCAGCCAGTCTAGCGGGGACACAGATACGCAGTATTTT.

This clonotype was observed a few times. The chain employs TRBV29-1 and TRBJ2-2; 9 nucleotides agree with TRBD1. The V gene end was trimmed by 7 bases and the J gene end by 2 bases; junction bases not matched to a gene: 5. CDR3 length: 14 amino acids. Germline values: CDR1 SQVTM, CDR2 ANQGSEA. This chain's CDR3 is CSAGQGINTGELFF. The CDR3 DNA follows: TGCAGCGCCGGACAGGGGATCAACACCGGGGAGCTGTTTTTT.

This clonotype came up a few times. The chain links TRBV5-6 to TRBJ2-7; 11 bases are a match to TRBD2. CDR1 and CDR2 from the germline V gene are SGHDT and YYEEEE. J gave up 3 bases and V 4 bases, and 3 bases lay outside the gene matches. The CDR3 covers 14 residues. CDR3 bases: TGTGCCAGCAGCGTGGGACTAGCGGTCTACGAGCAGTACTTC. Translating it yields CASSVGLAVYEQYF.

On this clonotype itself: One junction end disagrees with the germline gene, perhaps due to a read error. The chain couples TRBV7-9 to TRBJ1-3; D uncertain. Looked up from germline, CDR1 is SEHNR and CDR2 is FQNEAQ (reference sequence). This CDR3 region has 15 residues. This CDR3 is CASRPDGSSENTIYF. CDR3 DNA sequence: TGTGCCAGCAGGCCAGACGGAAGCTCTGAAAACACCATATATTTT.